This T cell receptor beta chain stems from a study of CD8 T cells in Susac syndrome. Background on the study: Patients with Susac syndrome were therapy-naive, taking corticosteroids, with some also receiving intravenous immunoglobulin, or taking intravenous immunoglobulin alone at the time their blood was drawn.

Blood CD8+ and CD4+ T cells underwent high-throughput TCR beta sequencing. The RNA, about 0.45 to 1 ug, was put through reverse transcription using random hexamers. immunoSEQ multiplex PCR amplified TCR beta CDR3 across 54 Vbeta, 13 Jbeta. MiXCR, run by TCRdb on the immunoSEQ multiplex PCR reads, gives a single entry per CDR3 protein. The table shows around 81,000 distinct CDR3 sequences, with approximately 95% occurring only once. CDR1 is MNHEY, CDR2 SMNVEV, per germline (reference sequence). This CDR3 has 14 residues. The V gene lost 6 bases and the J gene lost 3 bases, with 12 bases spanning the gap.

The sequencing input was CD8+ T cells from PBMCs. The rearrangement joins TRBV27 to TRBJ1-5; D is undetermined. The clonotype comes from a human donor with Susac syndrome. The CDR3 nucleotides are TGTGCCAGCAGGCCTGGACGGACCAATCAGCCCCAGCATTTT. Encoded protein: CASRPGRTNQPQHF.